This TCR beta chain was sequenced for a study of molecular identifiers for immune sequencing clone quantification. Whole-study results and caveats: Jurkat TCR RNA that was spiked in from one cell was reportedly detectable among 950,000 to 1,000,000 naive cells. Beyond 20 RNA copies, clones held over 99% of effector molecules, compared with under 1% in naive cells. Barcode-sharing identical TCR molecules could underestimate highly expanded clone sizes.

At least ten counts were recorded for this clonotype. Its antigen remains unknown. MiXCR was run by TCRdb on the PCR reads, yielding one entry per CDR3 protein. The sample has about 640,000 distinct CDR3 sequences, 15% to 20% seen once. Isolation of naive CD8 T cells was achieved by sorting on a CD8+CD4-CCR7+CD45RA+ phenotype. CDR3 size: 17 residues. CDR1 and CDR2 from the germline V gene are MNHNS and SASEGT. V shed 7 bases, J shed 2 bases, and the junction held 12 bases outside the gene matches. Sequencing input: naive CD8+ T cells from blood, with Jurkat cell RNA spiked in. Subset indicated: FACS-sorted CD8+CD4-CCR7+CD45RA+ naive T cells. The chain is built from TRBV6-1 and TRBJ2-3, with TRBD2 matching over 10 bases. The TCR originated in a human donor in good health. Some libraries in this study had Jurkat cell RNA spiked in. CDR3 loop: CASIHTTSGAYTDTQYF. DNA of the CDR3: TGTGCCAGCATTCATACTACTAGCGGGGCTTACACAGATACGCAGTATTTT.